The clone carrying this TCR beta chain has a handful of counts. Its antigen is currently unknown. The CDR3 contains 13 residues. The V and J ends lost 6 bases and 7 bases respectively, with 14 bases between them. The germline V gene has CDR1 SGHRS and CDR2 YFSETQ. The sample comes from a study of radiation and T cells in renal cell carcinoma. Specified time point: blood 4 weeks post-SBRT, at nephrectomy. Sample treatment: 15 Gy SBRT to primary tumor, nephrectomy 4 weeks later. Nephrectomy followed 15 Gy stereotactic body radiation by 4 weeks. Blood was sampled at baseline, 2 weeks and 4 weeks after SBRT. Findings and caveats of the study: Baseline intratumoral clonotype presence is unknown without pretreatment biopsies. In blood, top tumor clones expanded by 2 weeks, shrinking by 4.

Here immunoSEQ multiplex PCR was the method, and the copy in TCRdb shows in-frame clones only, minus some. The sample lists 130,000 to 150,000 clones; approximately 86% were seen once. The sequences come from blood, collected from a patient whose treatment included radiotherapy and nephrectomy. The rearrangement links TRBV5-1 to TRBJ2-1; maybe TRBD1 (5 bases). This receptor was identified in a woman between 45 and 65 years old with renal cell carcinoma. CDR3 nucleotides: TGCGCCAGCACGCAGGGTCCCGGAAATGAGCAGTTCTTC. It translates to CASTQGPGNEQFF.